Considering frequency, the clone carrying this T cell receptor (beta chain) is medium-sized (0.01 to 0.1%). TRB was amplified from roughly 250 ng of peripheral blood genomic DNA per sample. This record comes from a study of T cell clusters in autoimmune cytopenias. Multiplex touch-down PCR amplified TRB using TRB-A and TRB-B pools in one tube. TCRdb re-called the multiplex PCR reads; every CDR3 protein appears as one record, without DNA. The table lists 1,900 or so distinct CDR3 sequences. Germline values: CDR1 SQVTM, CDR2 ANQGSEA. This CDR3 has 15 residues. The source material was peripheral blood. This TCR derives from a human donor with an autoimmune cytopenia, with autoimmune hepatitis or in good health (not recorded which). The V gene is TRBV29-1, the J gene TRBJ2-3; no DNA is available, so the TRBD2 call from TCRdb remains unchecked. CDR3 sequence: CSVETSGGYTDTQYF.